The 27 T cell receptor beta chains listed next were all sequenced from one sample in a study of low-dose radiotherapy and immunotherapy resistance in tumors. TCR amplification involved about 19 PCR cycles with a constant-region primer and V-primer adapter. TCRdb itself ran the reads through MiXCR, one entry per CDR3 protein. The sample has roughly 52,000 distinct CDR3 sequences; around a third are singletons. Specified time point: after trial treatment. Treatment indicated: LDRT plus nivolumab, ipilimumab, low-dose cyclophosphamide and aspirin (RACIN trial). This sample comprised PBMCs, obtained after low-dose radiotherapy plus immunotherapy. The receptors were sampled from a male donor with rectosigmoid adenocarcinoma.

The CDR3 nucleotides are TGTGCCAGCAGTGATGAGGGACAGAGATATCAGCCCCAGCATTTT. Its protein product is CASSDEGQRYQPQHF. The V call is TRBV13, the J call TRBJ1-5, with 7 bases fitting TRBD1. Losses at the gene ends were 6 bases for V and 5 bases for J; bases not matched to a gene: 10. Germline CDR1 PRHDT, CDR2 FYEKMQ (reference sequence). The CDR3 is made up of 15 amino acids.

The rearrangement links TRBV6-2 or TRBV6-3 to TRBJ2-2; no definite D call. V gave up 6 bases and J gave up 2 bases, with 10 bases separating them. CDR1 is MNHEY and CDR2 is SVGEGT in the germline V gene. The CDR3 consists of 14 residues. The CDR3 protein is CASSTPGNTGELFF. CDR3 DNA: TGTGCCAGCAGCACGCCTGGTAACACCGGGGAGCTGTTTTTT.

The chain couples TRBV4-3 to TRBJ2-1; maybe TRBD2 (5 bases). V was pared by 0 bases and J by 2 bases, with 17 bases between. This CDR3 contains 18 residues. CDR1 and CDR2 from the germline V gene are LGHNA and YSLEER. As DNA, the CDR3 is TGCGCCAGCAGCCAAGACCACCCTGCTAGCTGGACCTACAATGAGCAGTTCTTC. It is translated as CASSQDHPASWTYNEQFF.

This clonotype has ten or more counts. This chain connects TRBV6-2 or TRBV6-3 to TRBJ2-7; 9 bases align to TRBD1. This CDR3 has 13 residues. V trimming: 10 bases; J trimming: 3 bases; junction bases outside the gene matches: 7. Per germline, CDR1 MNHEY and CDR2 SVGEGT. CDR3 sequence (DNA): TGTGCCACCGCGGGACAGGGACACTACGAGCAGTACTTC. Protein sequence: CATAGQGHYEQYF.

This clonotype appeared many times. The CDR3 loop is CASSPTSGGHTGNIQYF. In DNA form, the CDR3 reads TGTGCCAGCTCACCGACTAGCGGGGGCCACACCGGGAACATTCAGTACTTC. The rearrangement links TRBV18 to TRBJ2-4; 12 nucleotides line up with TRBD2. CDR3 length: 17 residues. Germline V CDR1 and CDR2: KGHSH, LQKENI. J lost 7 bases, V lost 3 bases, and 10 bases had no gene match.

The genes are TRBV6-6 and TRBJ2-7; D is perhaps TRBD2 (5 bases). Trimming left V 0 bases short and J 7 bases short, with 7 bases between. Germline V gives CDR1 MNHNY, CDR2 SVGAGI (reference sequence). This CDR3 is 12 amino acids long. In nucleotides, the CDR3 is TGTGCCAGCAGTTACTCGGGCGGGGAGCAGTACTTC. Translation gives CASSYSGGEQYF.

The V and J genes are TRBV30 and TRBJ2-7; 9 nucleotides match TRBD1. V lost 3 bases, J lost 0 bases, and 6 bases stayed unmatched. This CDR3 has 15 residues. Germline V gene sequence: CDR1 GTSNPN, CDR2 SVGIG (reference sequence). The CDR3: CAWSPGQGSSYEQYF. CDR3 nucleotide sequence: TGTGCCTGGAGCCCGGGACAGGGAAGCTCCTACGAGCAGTACTTC. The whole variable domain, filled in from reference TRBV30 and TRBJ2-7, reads SQTIHQWPATLVQPVGSPLSLECTVEGTSNPNLYWYRQAAGRGLQLLFYSVGIGQISSEVPQNLSASRPQDRQFILSSKKLLLSDSGFYLCAWSPGQGSSYEQYFGPGTRLTVT.

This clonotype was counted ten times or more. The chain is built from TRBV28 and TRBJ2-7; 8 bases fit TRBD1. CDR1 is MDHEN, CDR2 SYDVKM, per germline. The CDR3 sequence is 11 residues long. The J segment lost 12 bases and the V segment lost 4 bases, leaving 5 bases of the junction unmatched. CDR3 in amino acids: CASSSTGGLYF. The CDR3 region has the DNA TGTGCCAGCAGTTCTACAGGGGGACTGTACTTC.

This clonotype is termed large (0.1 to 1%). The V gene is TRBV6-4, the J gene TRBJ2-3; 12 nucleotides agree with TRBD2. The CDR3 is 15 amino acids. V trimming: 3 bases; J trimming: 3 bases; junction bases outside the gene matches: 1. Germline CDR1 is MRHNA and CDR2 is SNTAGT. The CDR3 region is CASSETSGGTDTQYF. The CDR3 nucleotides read TGTGCCAGCAGTGAGACTAGCGGGGGAACAGATACGCAGTATTTT.

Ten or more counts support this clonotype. The CDR3, as DNA: TGTGCCAGCCGGGAGGCTGGGGTACAGAACAATAACTATGGCTACACCTTC. Its translation is CASREAGVQNNNYGYTF. This sequence joins TRBV27 and TRBJ1-2, with no clear D. Germline V gene data show CDR1 as MNHEY and CDR2 as SMNVEV (reference sequence). The V end was cut by 8 bases, the J end by 1 base, with 23 bases between. This CDR3 spans 17 amino acids.

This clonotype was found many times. The CDR3 loop reads CASSFEGAYTDTQYF. In nucleotides, the CDR3 is TGTGCCAGCAGCTTTGAGGGGGCTTACACAGATACGCAGTATTTT. The J gene is TRBJ2-3, the V gene TRBV5-6, with 7 nucleotides matching TRBD1. In germline, CDR1 is SGHDT, CDR2 YYEEEE. The CDR3 length is 15 residues. V trimming: 2 bases; J trimming: 2 bases; junction bases outside the gene matches: 5.

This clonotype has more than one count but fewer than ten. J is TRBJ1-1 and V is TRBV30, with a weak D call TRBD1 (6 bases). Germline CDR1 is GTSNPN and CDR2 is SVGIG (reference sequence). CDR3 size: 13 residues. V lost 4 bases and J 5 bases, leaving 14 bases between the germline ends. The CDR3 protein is CAWNRGGWTEAFF. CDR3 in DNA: TGTGCCTGGAACAGAGGGGGTTGGACTGAAGCTTTCTTT.

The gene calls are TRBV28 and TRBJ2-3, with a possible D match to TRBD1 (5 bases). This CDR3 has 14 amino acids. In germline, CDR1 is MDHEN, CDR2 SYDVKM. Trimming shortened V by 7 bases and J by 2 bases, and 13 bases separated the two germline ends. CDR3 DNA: TGTGCCAGCACCTTGGACATAGTCACAGATACGCAGTATTTT. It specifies CASTLDIVTDTQYF.

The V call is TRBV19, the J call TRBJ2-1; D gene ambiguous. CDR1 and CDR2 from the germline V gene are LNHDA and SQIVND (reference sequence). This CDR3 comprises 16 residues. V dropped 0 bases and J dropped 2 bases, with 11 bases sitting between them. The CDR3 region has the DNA TGTGCCAGTAGTATAGATTCCCCGGGCCCCTACAATGAGCAGTTCTTC. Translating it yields CASSIDSPGPYNEQFF.

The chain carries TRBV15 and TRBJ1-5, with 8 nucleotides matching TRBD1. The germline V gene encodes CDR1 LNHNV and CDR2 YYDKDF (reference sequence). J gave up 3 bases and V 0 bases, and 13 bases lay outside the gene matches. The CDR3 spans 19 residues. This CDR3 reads CATSREGPGTGDFNQPQHF. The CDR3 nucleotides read TGTGCCACCAGCAGAGAGGGCCCCGGGACAGGAGACTTCAATCAGCCCCAGCATTTT.

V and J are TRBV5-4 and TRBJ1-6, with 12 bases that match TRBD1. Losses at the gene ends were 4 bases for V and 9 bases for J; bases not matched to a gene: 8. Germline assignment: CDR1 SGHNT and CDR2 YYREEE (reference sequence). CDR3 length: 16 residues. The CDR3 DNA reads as TGTGCCAGCAGCCTTACCGGGACAGGGGGCATTTCACCCCTCCACTTT. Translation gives CASSLTGTGGISPLHF.

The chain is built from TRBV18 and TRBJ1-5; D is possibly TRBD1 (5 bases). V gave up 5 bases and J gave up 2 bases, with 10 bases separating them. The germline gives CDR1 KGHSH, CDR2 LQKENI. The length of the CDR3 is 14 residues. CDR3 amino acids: CASSTEGGNQPQHF. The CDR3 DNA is TGTGCCAGCTCAACTGAAGGGGGCAATCAGCCCCAGCATTTT.

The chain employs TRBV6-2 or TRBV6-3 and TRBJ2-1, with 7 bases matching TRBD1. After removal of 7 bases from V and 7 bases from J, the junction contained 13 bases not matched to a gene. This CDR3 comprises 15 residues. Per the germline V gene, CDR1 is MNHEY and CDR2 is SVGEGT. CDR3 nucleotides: TGTGCCAGCAAGGGCGTTGAGGGGGCTAGGAATGAGCAGTTCTTC. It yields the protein CASKGVEGARNEQFF.

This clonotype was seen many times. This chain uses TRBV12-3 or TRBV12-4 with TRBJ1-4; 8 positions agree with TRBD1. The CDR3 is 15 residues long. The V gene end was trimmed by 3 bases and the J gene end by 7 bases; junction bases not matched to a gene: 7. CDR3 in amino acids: CASSFSGTGPEKLFF. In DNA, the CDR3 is TGTGCCAGCAGTTTTTCTGGGACAGGTCCTGAAAAACTGTTTTTT.

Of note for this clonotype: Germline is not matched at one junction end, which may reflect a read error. The CDR3 nucleotides read TGCAGTGCGAAAGTGGCTAGCGGGCCACCAACCCCTTACAATGGGCAGTTCTTC. Translating gives CSAKVASGPPTPYNGQFF. The J gene is TRBJ2-1, the V gene TRBV20-1; TRBD2 aligns across 8 bases. Germline loops: CDR1 DFQATT, CDR2 SNEGSKA (reference sequence). This CDR3 comprises 18 residues.

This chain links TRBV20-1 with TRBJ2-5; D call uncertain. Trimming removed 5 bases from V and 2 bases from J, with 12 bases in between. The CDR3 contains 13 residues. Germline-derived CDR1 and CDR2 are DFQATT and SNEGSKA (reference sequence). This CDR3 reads CSALDWTQETQYF. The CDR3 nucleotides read TGCAGTGCTCTAGACTGGACGCAAGAGACCCAGTACTTC.

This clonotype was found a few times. The CDR3 reads CASSSTGTQVPYF. The CDR3 nucleotides are TGCGCCAGCAGCTCCACCGGGACCCAGGTGCCGTACTTC. The chain is built from TRBV5-1 and TRBJ2-7; D assignment may be TRBD1 or TRBD2 (5 bases each). Germline V CDR1 and CDR2: SGHRS, YFSETQ. CDR3 length: 13 amino acids. V gave up 3 bases and J gave up 12 bases, with 19 bases separating them. Full variable domain (rest looked up from reference TRBV5-1 and TRBJ2-7): KAGVTQTPRYLIKTRGQQVTLSCSPISGHRSVSWYQQTPGQGLQFLFEYFSETQRNKGNFPGRFSGRQFSNSRSEMNVSTLELGDSALYLCASSSTGTQVPYFGPGTRLTVT.

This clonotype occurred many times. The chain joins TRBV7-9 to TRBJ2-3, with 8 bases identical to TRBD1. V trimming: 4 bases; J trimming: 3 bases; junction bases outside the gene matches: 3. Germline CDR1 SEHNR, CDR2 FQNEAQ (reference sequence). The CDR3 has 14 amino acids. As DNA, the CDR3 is TGTGCCAGCAGCTGGGACAGGCAGACAGATACGCAGTATTTT. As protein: CASSWDRQTDTQYF.

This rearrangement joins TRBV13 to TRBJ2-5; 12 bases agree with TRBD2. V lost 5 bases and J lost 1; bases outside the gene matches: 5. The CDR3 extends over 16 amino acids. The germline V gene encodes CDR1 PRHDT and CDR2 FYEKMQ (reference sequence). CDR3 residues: CASSPGTSGSQETQYF. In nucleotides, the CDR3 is TGTGCCAGCAGCCCCGGGACTAGCGGGTCCCAAGAGACCCAGTACTTC.

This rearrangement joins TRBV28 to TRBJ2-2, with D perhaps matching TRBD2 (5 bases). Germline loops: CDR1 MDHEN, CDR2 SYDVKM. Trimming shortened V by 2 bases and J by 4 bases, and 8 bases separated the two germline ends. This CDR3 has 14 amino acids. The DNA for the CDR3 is TGTGCCAGCAGTTTAGGTCGGGGCACCGGGGAGCTGTTTTTT. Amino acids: CASSLGRGTGELFF.

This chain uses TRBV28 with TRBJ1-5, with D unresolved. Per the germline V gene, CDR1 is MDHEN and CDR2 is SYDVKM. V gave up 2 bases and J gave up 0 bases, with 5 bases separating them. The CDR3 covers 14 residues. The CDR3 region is CASSLGNSNQPQHF. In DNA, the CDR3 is TGTGCCAGCAGTTTAGGCAATAGCAATCAGCCCCAGCATTTT.

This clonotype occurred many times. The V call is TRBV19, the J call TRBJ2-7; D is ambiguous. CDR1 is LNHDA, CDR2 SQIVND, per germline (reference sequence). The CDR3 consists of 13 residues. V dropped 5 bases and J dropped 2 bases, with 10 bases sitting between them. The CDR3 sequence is CASSPVIAYEQYF. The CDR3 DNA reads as TGTGCCAGTAGTCCGGTTATAGCCTACGAGCAGTACTTC.